Described below is a single T cell receptor beta chain sequence and its context. The same CDR3 is also encoded by other DNA sequences in this sample. J gave up 1 base and V 3 bases, and 1 base lay outside the gene matches. CDR3 size: 14 residues. From germline, CDR1 is SGHRS and CDR2 YFSETQ. The sample comes from a study of cytomegalovirus exposure and HLA in healthy donors. Study-level information: A subsequent analysis stated that the approximately 120 validation repertoires were run on the same platform as the 650 to 850 first-cohort repertoires.

Data came from immunoSEQ multiplex PCR; TCRdb stores just in-frame clones and leaves some out. The profile covers tens of thousands of clones, with 90% to 97% appearing a single time and approximately 1% taken by the ten largest. Sequenced input: PBMCs. The chain couples TRBV5-1 to TRBJ2-3; 8 bases line up with TRBD1. The receptor was isolated from a man younger than 35 in good health and CMV-seronegative. The DNA for the CDR3 is TGCGCCAGCAGCTCGGGACAGGGCACAGATACGCAGTATTTT. This sequence encodes CASSSGQGTDTQYF.